Each of the 23 T cell receptor beta chains below was sequenced from the same sample in a study of blood T cell repertoires in COVID-19. Libraries were prepared by immunoSEQ multiplex PCR; TCRdb keeps only in-frame clonotypes and omits some of them. Altogether roughly 300,000 clones are present, about 90% being singletons, with the ten largest covering 7.8%. Material: peripheral blood. Every receptor here comes from a woman between 50 and 59 years old who had recovered from COVID-19.

This CDR3 reads CASSIGTGVGNEKLFF. CDR3 DNA: TGTGCCAGTAGTATCGGGACAGGGGTTGGTAATGAAAAACTGTTTTTT. This chain uses TRBV19 with TRBJ1-4, with 10 bases aligning to TRBD1. Looked up from germline, CDR1 is LNHDA and CDR2 is SQIVND (reference sequence). The V gene end was trimmed by 3 bases and the J gene end by 4 bases; junction bases not matched to a gene: 5. The CDR3 spans 16 residues.

This clone has only a few counts. The V gene is TRBV14, the J gene TRBJ2-7; 9 nucleotides match TRBD1. The CDR3 contains 17 residues. After removal of 5 bases from V and 2 bases from J, the junction contained 13 bases not matched to a gene. Germline V CDR1 and CDR2: SGHDN, FVKESK. The CDR3 region is CASSFNSGTGLTYEQYF. The DNA for the CDR3 is TGTGCCAGCAGCTTCAACTCCGGGACAGGGCTAACCTACGAGCAGTACTTC. Combining the CDR3 with reference TRBV14 and TRBJ2-7 gives the whole variable domain EAGVTQFPSHSVIEKGQTVTLRCDPISGHDNLYWYRRVMGKEIKFLLHFVKESKQDESGMPNNRFLAERTGGTYSTLKVQPAELEDSGVYFCASSFNSGTGLTYEQYFGPGTRLTVT.

The gene calls are TRBV6-1 and TRBJ1-2; D ambiguous. This CDR3 spans 14 amino acids. Trimming shortened V by 6 bases and J by 0 bases, and 11 bases separated the two germline ends. Germline-derived CDR1 and CDR2 are MNHNS and SASEGT. The CDR3 coding sequence is TGTGCCAGCAGATATCCAGATCCTAACTATGGCTACACCTTC. It translates to CASRYPDPNYGYTF.

The rearrangement joins TRBV27 to TRBJ2-1; 12 positions agree with TRBD2. The V gene end was trimmed by 6 bases and the J gene end by 7 bases; junction bases not matched to a gene: 7. From germline, CDR1 is MNHEY and CDR2 SMNVEV (reference sequence). The CDR3 loop spans 15 amino acids. The CDR3 here is CASSDLAGGPNEQFF. DNA of the CDR3: TGTGCCAGCAGCGATCTAGCGGGAGGGCCGAATGAGCAGTTCTTC.

This chain links TRBV28 with TRBJ1-3, with 9 bases aligning to TRBD1. V shed 4 bases, J shed 3 bases, and the junction held 10 bases outside the gene matches. Germline V gives CDR1 MDHEN, CDR2 SYDVKM. CDR3 length equals 17 residues. The CDR3 nucleotides read TGTGCCAGCAGTTATCTGGGACAGGGCAAAGGTGGAAACACCATATATTTT. The encoded protein is CASSYLGQGKGGNTIYF.

The CDR3 protein is CASSLGQASYEQYF. DNA for the CDR3: TGTGCCAGCAGCCTGGGACAGGCCTCCTACGAGCAGTACTTC. The V call is TRBV9, the J call TRBJ2-7; 8 nucleotides match TRBD1. V gave up 4 bases and J gave up 0 bases; unmatched junction bases: 3. The CDR3 extends over 14 amino acids. Germline lookup yields CDR1 SGDLS and CDR2 YYNGEE.

The CDR3 region is CASSFRGRNDEQYF. The CDR3 DNA is TGTGCCAGCAGTTTTAGGGGGCGTAACGACGAGCAGTACTTC. The gene calls are TRBV28 and TRBJ2-7, with 7 bases matching TRBD1. V trimming: 3 bases; J trimming: 5 bases; junction bases outside the gene matches: 7. The CDR3 has 14 amino acids. Germline V gene data show CDR1 as MDHEN and CDR2 as SYDVKM.

The CDR3 bases are TGTGCCAGCAGCTTCACTAGCGCCAACGAGCAGTACTTC. Its protein product is CASSFTSANEQYF. The rearrangement uses TRBV7-9 and TRBJ2-7; TRBD2 matches at 7 bases. The CDR3 is made up of 13 amino acids. Germline CDR1 and CDR2: SEHNR and FQNEAQ (reference sequence). Germline trimming cut 3 bases from V and 5 bases from J; bases unmatched to any gene: 4.

The DNA for the CDR3 is TGCAGCGTTGTCGACAGGGGGAACTATGGCTACACCTTC. Translating gives CSVVDRGNYGYTF. The V call is TRBV29-1, the J call TRBJ1-2; 9 bases line up with TRBD1. This CDR3 comprises 13 residues. The J segment lost 2 bases and the V segment lost 4 bases, leaving 2 bases of the junction unmatched. Germline V gene sequence: CDR1 SQVTM, CDR2 ANQGSEA.

The chain combines TRBV13 with TRBJ1-1; D is perhaps TRBD1 (6 bases). The CDR3 runs to 16 residues. Germline CDR1 and CDR2: PRHDT and FYEKMQ (reference sequence). Deletions cut 3 bases from V and 1 base from J, with 15 bases between. This CDR3 is CASSLGIQGPNTEAFF. DNA of the CDR3: TGTGCCAGCAGCTTGGGGATCCAGGGGCCGAACACTGAAGCTTTCTTT.

V gene TRBV7-2 combines with J gene TRBJ2-1; 8 nucleotides align to TRBD2. V lost 2 bases and J lost 2; bases outside the gene matches: 5. The germline CDR1 and CDR2 sequences are SGHTA and FQGNSA. The CDR3 extends over 16 amino acids. The CDR3 here is CASSLTGGTAYNEQFF. The DNA of the CDR3 is TGTGCCAGCAGCTTAACGGGGGGGACCGCCTACAATGAGCAGTTCTTC.

The genes are TRBV6-5 and TRBJ2-7; D is possibly TRBD2 (6 bases). CDR3 length: 15 amino acids. V dropped 2 bases and J dropped 1 base, with 12 bases sitting between them. Per germline, CDR1 MNHEY and CDR2 SVGAGI. The CDR3 sequence: CASSYGGMGSYEQYF. As DNA, the CDR3 is TGTGCCAGCAGTTACGGCGGGATGGGTTCCTACGAGCAGTACTTC.

The rearrangement joins TRBV5-8 to TRBJ1-5; weak D call: TRBD1 (5 bases). The germline gives CDR1 SGHTS, CDR2 YDEGEE. The CDR3 is 15 residues long. V shed 2 bases and J shed 4 bases, with 13 bases lying between them. The CDR3 loop is CASSFPGRGNQPQHF. As DNA, the CDR3 is TGTGCCAGCAGCTTCCCGGGGCGGGGAAATCAGCCCCAGCATTTT. Full variable domain (missing parts from reference TRBV5-8 and TRBJ1-5): EAGVTQSPTHLIKTRGQQATLRCSPISGHTSVYWYQQALGLGLQFLLWYDEGEERNRGNFPPRFSGRQFPNYSSELNVNALELEDSALYLCASSFPGRGNQPQHFGDGTRLSIL.

The rearrangement joins TRBV19 to TRBJ1-1; TRBD1 might be the D (6 bases). Trimming cost V 5 bases and J 5 bases, with 12 bases left between them. The CDR3 length is 13 residues. In germline, CDR1 is LNHDA, CDR2 SQIVND (reference sequence). This CDR3 is CASSEQGWTEAFF. The CDR3 DNA sequence: TGTGCCAGTAGTGAACAGGGTTGGACTGAAGCTTTCTTT. Full variable domain (rest looked up from reference TRBV19 and TRBJ1-1): DGGITQSPKYLFRKEGQNVTLSCEQNLNHDAMYWYRQDPGQGLRLIYYSQIVNDFQKGDIAEGYSVSREKKESFPLTVTSAQKNPTAFYLCASSEQGWTEAFFGQGTRLTVV.

V is TRBV6-5 and J is TRBJ2-1; D is uncertain. V lost 2 bases, J lost 10 bases, and 12 bases lay in between. CDR1 is MNHEY, CDR2 SVGAGI, per germline. This CDR3 comprises 13 residues. The CDR3, as DNA: TGTGCCAGCAGTTACAACTTGGCTAGGGAGCAGTTCTTC. Its translation: CASSYNLAREQFF.

The J gene is TRBJ2-7, the V gene TRBV30; 9 nucleotides agree with TRBD1. Germline V gene data show CDR1 as GTSNPN and CDR2 as SVGIG (reference sequence). V was clipped by 4 bases and J by 4 bases; unmatched bases: 11. The CDR3 is 15 amino acids. The CDR3 loop reads CAWTRWDRVEYEQYF. Written as DNA, the CDR3 is TGTGCCTGGACCCGATGGGACAGGGTAGAGTACGAGCAGTACTTC.

The rearrangement joins TRBV19 to TRBJ1-1; 8 bases match TRBD1. The V gene end was trimmed by 5 bases and the J gene end by 0 bases; junction bases not matched to a gene: 14. Germline values: CDR1 LNHDA, CDR2 SQIVND (reference sequence). There are 18 residues in the CDR3. DNA for the CDR3: TGTGCCAGTAGTGATTGGGACAGGAGGGTGGCCCTGAACACTGAAGCTTTCTTT. It specifies CASSDWDRRVALNTEAFF.

V is TRBV7-2 and J is TRBJ1-2, with no clear D. V was cut by 2 bases and J by 2 bases, with 15 bases left in between. Germline values: CDR1 SGHTA, CDR2 FQGNSA. The CDR3 spans 16 residues. The CDR3 sequence is CASSLFARLENYGYTF. CDR3 bases: TGTGCCAGCAGCTTATTCGCCCGGCTAGAGAACTATGGCTACACCTTC.

V gene TRBV5-1 combines with J gene TRBJ2-5; TRBD2 aligns across 7 bases. Germline V gives CDR1 SGHRS, CDR2 YFSETQ. The V segment lost 4 bases and the J segment 2 bases; nucleotides outside the gene matches: 14. The CDR3 covers 17 residues. CDR3 DNA sequence: TGCGCCAGCAGCCCCCGGTTTGGCGGGGGAATTCAAGAGACCCAGTACTTC. Its protein is CASSPRFGGGIQETQYF.

The V call is TRBV6-6, the J call TRBJ1-2, with D possibly TRBD1 on 5 matching bases. The CDR3 has 14 amino acids. Germline values: CDR1 MNHNY, CDR2 SVGAGI (reference sequence). V lost 0 bases, J lost 6 bases, and 11 bases lay in between. CDR3 amino acids: CASSYSGGENGYTF. The CDR3 region has the DNA TGTGCCAGCAGTTACTCGGGAGGGGAGAATGGCTACACCTTC.

Worth noting for this clone: The junction differs from germline at one of its ends, possibly a read error. The V gene is TRBV11-2, the J gene TRBJ1-2; 10 nucleotides agree with TRBD1. This CDR3 contains 14 residues. Germline V gene lookup returns CDR1 SGHAT and CDR2 FQNNGV. The CDR3 loop reads CACRRDRGGGGYTF. CDR3 DNA: TGTGCCTGCAGAAGGGACAGGGGAGGAGGTGGCTACACCTTC.

The chain carries TRBV15 and TRBJ2-7; a possible D gene is TRBD2 (6 bases). There are 15 residues in the CDR3. Germline values: CDR1 LNHNV, CDR2 YYDKDF (reference sequence). The ends were cut back, 0 bases at V and 2 bases at J, with 11 bases in the middle. In DNA form, the CDR3 reads TGTGCCACCAGCAGAGAGCTAGCGATCCCCTACGAGCAGTACTTC. It specifies CATSRELAIPYEQYF.

This chain uses TRBV19 with TRBJ1-5; 8 bases map to TRBD1. The CDR3 contains 15 residues. Trimming cost V 5 bases and J 4 bases; bases outside gene matches: 7. The germline CDR1 and CDR2 sequences are LNHDA and SQIVND (reference sequence). DNA for the CDR3: TGTGCCAGTAGTCCGCAGGGACAGGCTAATCAGCCCCAGCATTTT. It yields the protein CASSPQGQANQPQHF.